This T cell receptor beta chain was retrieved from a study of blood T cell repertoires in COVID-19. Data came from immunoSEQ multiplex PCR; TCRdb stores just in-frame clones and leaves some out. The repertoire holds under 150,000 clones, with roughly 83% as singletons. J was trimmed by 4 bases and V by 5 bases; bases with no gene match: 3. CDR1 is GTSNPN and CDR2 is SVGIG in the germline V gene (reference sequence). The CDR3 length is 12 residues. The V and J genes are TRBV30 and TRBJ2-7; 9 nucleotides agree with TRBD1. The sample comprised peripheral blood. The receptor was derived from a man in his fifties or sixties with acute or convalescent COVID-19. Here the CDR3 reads CAWGTGNYEQYF. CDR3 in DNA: TGTGCCTGGGGGACAGGGAATTACGAGCAGTACTTC. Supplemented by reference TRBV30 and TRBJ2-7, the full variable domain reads SQTIHQWPATLVQPVGSPLSLECTVEGTSNPNLYWYRQAAGRGLQLLFYSVGIGQISSEVPQNLSASRPQDRQFILSSKKLLLSDSGFYLCAWGTGNYEQYFGPGTRLTVT.